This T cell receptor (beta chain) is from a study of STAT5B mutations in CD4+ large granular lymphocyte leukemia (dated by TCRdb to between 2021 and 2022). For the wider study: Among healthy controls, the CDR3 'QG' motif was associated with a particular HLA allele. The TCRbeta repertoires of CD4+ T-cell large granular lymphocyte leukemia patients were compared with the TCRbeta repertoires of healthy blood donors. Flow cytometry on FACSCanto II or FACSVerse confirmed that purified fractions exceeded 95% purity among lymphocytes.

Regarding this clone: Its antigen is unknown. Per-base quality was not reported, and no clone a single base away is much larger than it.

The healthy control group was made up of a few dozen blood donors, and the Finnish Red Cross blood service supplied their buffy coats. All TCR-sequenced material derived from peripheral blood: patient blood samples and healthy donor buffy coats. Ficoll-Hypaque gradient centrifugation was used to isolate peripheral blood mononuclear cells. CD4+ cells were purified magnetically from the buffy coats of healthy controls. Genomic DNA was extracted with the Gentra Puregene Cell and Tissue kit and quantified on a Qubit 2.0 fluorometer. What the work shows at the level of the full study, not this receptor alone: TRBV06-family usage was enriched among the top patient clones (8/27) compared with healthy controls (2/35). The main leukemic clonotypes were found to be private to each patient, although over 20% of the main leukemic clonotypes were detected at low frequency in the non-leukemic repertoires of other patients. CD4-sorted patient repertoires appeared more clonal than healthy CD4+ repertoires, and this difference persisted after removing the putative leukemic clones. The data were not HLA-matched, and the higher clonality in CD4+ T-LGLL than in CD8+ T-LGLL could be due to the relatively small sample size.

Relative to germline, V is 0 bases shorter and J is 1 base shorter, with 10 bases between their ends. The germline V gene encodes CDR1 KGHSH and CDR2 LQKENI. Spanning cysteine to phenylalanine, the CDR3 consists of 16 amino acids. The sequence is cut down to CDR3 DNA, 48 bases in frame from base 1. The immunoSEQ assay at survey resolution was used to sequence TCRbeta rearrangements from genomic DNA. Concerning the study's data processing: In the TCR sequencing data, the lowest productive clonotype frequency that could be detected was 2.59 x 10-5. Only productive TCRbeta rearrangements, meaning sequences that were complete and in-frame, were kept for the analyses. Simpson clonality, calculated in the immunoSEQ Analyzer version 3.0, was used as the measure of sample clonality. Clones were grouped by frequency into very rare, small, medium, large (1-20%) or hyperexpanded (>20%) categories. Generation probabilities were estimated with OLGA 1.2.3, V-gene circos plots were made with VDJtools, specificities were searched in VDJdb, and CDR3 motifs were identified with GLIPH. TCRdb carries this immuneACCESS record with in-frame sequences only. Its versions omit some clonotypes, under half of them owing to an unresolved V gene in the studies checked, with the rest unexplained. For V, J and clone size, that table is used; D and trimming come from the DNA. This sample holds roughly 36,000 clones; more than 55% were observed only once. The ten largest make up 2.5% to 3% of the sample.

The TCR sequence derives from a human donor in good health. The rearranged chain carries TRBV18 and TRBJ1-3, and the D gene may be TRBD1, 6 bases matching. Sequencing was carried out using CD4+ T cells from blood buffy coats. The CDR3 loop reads CASSPPQGPSGNTIYF. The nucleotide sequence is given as TGTGCCAGCTCACCACCCCAGGGGCCGTCTGGAAACACCATATATTTT.